This TCR beta chain was sequenced during a study of blood T cell repertoires in COVID-19. Profiling relied on immunoSEQ multiplex PCR, and the TCRdb table lists in-frame clones only, not all of them. This sample yields some 93,000 clones, of which around nine tenths are seen a single time; 6.5% to 9% belongs to the top ten. Germline CDR1 is KGHSH and CDR2 is LQKENI. The CDR3 has 17 residues. V was trimmed by 5 bases and J by 2 bases, leaving 16 bases between them. The origin of this receptor is a man aged 60 to 75 with acute or convalescent COVID-19. The chain combines TRBV18 with TRBJ1-6; tentative D call: TRBD1 (6 bases). The specimen was peripheral blood. CDR3 amino acids: CASSLKPGQTYNSPLHF. CDR3 nucleotide sequence: TGTGCCAGCTCATTGAAACCGGGACAAACCTATAATTCACCCCTCCACTTT.